The clone carrying this TCR beta chain was picked up one time. The antigen remains undetermined. The CDR3 is 15 amino acids. Germline CDR1 reads GTSNPN; CDR2 reads SVGIG (reference sequence). This record comes from a study of radiotherapy plus CTLA-4 blockade in lung cancer. Study-wide findings and caveats: Radiotherapy plus ipilimumab was followed by expansion in blood of tumor-derived TCR clones.

Only in-frame clones appear in the TCRdb table, and some are missing; sequencing was by immunoSEQ multiplex PCR. The sample yields roughly 120,000 clones, 78% seen once. Material: peripheral blood, obtained from a patient treated with radiotherapy plus ipilimumab. This receptor was identified in a human donor with non-small cell lung cancer who had a partial response to radiotherapy plus ipilimumab. The gene calls are TRBV30 and TRBJ1-2; 12 bases fit TRBD1. The CDR3 sequence is CARGTGGATNYGYTF. The DNA of the CDR3 is TGTGCACGGGGGACAGGGGGCGCGACAAACTATGGCTACACCTTC. The whole variable domain, remainder taken from reference TRBV30 and TRBJ1-2, is SQTIHQWPATLVQPVGSPLSLECTVEGTSNPNLYWYRQAAGRGLQLLFYSVGIGQISSEVPQNLSASRPQDRQFILSSKKLLLSDSGFYLCARGTGGATNYGYTFGSGTRLTVV.